This paragraph covers one T cell receptor (beta chain) sequence. This record belongs to a study of blood T cell repertoires in COVID-19. Original processing methods: Reference gene primer amplification in the assay estimated nucleated cell counts. Some clones are missing from TCRdb's copy, which holds only in-frame ones; the method was immunoSEQ multiplex PCR. The V and J calls and clone size are taken from that table; D and trimming were inferred from the DNA. The data contain roughly 200,000 clones, 75% to 90% of them singletons. Germline V gives CDR1 LNHDA, CDR2 SQIVND (reference sequence). The V segment lost 7 bases and the J segment 1 base; nucleotides outside the gene matches: 3. This CDR3 is built from 14 residues.

The sequence was obtained from a woman in her thirties or forties with COVID-19, enrolled during active disease. Sequenced input: peripheral blood. The chain joins TRBV19 to TRBJ2-2; 7 nucleotides align to TRBD2. The CDR3 region has the DNA TGTGCCAGTAAGATAGCGGGGAACACCGGGGAGCTGTTTTTT. This translates into CASKIAGNTGELFF.